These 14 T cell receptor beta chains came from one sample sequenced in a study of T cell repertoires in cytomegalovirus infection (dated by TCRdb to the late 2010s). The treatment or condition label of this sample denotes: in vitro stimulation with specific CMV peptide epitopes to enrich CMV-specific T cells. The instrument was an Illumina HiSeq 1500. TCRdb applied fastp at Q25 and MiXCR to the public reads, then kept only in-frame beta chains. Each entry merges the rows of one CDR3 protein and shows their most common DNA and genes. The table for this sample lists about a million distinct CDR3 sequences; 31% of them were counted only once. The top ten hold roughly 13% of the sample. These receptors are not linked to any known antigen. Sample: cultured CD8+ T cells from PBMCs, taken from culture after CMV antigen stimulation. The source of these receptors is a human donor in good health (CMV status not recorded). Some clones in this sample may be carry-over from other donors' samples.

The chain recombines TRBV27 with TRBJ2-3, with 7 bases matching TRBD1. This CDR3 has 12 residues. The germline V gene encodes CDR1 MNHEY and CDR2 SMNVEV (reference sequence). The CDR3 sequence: CTTTGPTDTQYF. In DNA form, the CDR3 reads TGTACCACGACAGGGCCCACAGATACGCAGTATTTT.

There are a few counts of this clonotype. In DNA form, the CDR3 reads TGTGCCAGCAGTTACGATGCGCGGGGGGACGCGACCGGGGAGCTGTTTTTT. It is translated as CASSYDARGDATGELFF. V and J are TRBV6-2 or TRBV6-3 and TRBJ2-2; 8 nucleotides match TRBD2. This CDR3 contains 17 residues. The V and J ends lost 2 bases and 5 bases, in that order; junction bases with no gene match: 10. In germline, CDR1 is MNHEY, CDR2 SVGEGT.

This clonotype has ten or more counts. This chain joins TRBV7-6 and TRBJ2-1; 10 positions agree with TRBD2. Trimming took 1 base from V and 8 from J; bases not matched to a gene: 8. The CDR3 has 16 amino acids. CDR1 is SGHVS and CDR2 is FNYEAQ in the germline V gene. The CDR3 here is CASSLEISGGADEQFF. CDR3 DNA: TGTGCCAGCAGCTTAGAAATAAGCGGGGGGGCCGATGAGCAGTTCTTC.

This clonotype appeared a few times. CDR3 sequence: CASSYRGSNEQFF. The DNA for the CDR3 is TGTGCCAGCAGCTACAGGGGGAGCAATGAGCAGTTCTTC. This chain links TRBV7-6 with TRBJ2-1, with 8 bases that match TRBD1. CDR1 SGHVS and CDR2 FNYEAQ come from the germline V gene. V shed 4 bases, J shed 6 bases, and the junction held 2 bases outside the gene matches. The CDR3 covers 13 residues. Full variable domain (outside the CDR3, taken from reference TRBV7-6 and TRBJ2-1): GAGVSQSPRYKVTKRGQDVALRCDPISGHVSLYWYRQALGQGPEFLTYFNYEAQQDKSGLPNDRFSAERPEGSISTLTIQRTEQRDSAMYRCASSYRGSNEQFFGPGTRLTVL.

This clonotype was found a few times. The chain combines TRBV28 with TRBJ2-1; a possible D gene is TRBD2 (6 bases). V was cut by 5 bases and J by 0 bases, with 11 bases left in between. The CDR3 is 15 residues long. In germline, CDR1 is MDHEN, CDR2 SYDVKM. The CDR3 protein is CASSGGDSSYNEQFF. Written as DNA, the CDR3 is TGTGCCAGCAGTGGAGGGGATAGCTCCTACAATGAGCAGTTCTTC.

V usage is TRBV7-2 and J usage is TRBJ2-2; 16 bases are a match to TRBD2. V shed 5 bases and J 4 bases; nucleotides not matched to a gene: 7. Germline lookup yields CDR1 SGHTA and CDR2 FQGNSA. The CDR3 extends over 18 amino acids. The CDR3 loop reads CASSLGTSGGAITGELFF. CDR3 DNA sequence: TGTGCCAGCAGCCTCGGGACTAGCGGGGGGGCAATCACCGGGGAGCTGTTTTTT.

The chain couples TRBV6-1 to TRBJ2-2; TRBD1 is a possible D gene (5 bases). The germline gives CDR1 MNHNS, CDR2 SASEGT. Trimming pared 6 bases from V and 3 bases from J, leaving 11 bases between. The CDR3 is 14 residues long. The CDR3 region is CASRFKGYTGELFF. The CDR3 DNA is TGTGCCAGCAGATTCAAGGGGTACACCGGGGAGCTGTTTTTT.

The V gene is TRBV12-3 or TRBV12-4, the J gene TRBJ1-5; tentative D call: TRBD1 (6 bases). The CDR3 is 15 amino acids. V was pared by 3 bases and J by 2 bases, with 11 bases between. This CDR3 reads CASSFNRAGNQPQHF. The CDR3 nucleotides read TGTGCCAGCAGTTTCAACAGGGCAGGCAATCAGCCCCAGCATTTT.

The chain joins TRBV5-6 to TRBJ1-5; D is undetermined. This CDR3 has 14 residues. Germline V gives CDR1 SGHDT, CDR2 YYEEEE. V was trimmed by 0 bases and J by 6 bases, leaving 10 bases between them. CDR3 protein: CASSLGGVLQPQHF. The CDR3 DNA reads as TGTGCCAGCAGCTTGGGCGGAGTCCTTCAGCCCCAGCATTTT.

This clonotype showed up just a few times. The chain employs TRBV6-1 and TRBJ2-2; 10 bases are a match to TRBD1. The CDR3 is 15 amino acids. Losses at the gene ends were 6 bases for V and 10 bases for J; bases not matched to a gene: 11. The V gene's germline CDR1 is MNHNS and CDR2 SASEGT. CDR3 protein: CASSGDRGLVEELFF. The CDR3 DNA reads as TGTGCCAGCAGCGGTGACAGGGGGCTCGTTGAGGAGCTGTTTTTT.

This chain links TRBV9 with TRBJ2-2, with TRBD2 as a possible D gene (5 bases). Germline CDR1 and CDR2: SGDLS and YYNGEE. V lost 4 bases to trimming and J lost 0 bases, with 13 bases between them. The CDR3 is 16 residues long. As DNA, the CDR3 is TGTGCCAGCAGCATCCGGCCCGGGGCGAACACCGGGGAGCTGTTTTTT. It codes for CASSIRPGANTGELFF.

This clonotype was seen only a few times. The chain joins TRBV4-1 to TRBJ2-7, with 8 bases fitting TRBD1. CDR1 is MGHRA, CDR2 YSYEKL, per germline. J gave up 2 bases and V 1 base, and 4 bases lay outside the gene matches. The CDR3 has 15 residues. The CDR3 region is CASSQVETGAYEQYF. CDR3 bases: TGCGCCAGCAGCCAAGTAGAGACAGGGGCCTACGAGCAGTACTTC.

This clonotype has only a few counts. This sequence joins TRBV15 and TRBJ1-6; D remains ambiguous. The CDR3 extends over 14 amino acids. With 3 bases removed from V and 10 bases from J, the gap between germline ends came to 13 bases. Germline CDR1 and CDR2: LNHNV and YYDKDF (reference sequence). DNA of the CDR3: TGTGCCACCAGCAGGGAATCAAGTAGCTCACCCCTCCACTTT. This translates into CATSRESSSSPLHF.

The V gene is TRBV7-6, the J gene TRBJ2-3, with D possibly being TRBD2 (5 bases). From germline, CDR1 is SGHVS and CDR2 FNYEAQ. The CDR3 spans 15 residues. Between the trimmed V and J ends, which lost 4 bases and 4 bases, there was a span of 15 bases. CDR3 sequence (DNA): TGTGCCAGCAGCTCCAGACTACTTTACCCAGATACGCAGTATTTT. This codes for CASSSRLLYPDTQYF.